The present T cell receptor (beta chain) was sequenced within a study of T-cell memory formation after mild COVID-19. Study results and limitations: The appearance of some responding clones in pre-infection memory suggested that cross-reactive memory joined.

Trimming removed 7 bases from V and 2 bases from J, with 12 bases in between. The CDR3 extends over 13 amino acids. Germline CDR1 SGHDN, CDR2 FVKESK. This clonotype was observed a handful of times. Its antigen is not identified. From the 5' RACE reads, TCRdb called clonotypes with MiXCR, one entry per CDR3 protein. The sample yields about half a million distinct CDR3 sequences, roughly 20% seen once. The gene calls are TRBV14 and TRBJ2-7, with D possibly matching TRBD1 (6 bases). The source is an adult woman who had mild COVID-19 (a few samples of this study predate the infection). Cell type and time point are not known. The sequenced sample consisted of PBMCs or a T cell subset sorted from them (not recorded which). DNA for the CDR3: TGTGCCAGCAACCAGGGGAAGACCTACGAGCAGTACTTC. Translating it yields CASNQGKTYEQYF.